The 5 T cell receptor beta chains given below trace back to one sample, sequenced in a study of blood T cell repertoires in COVID-19. TCRdb's table, derived via immunoSEQ multiplex PCR, lists solely in-frame clones and lacks some. The sample has some 110,000 clones, 90% seen once. The sequencing input was peripheral blood. These receptors all come from a human donor with active COVID-19. The donor label of this sample is uncertain.

The count of this clone is one. The genes are TRBV11-2 and TRBJ1-2; no firm D call. CDR1 is SGHAT and CDR2 is FQNNGV in the germline V gene. Trimming pared 6 bases from V and 5 bases from J, leaving 22 bases between. The CDR3 covers 16 residues. CDR3 coding DNA: TGTGCCAGCAGATCCCAGAGACTGATATCCTCATATGGCTACACCTTC. This codes for CASRSQRLISSYGYTF.

This chain connects TRBV5-1 to TRBJ2-7; TRBD1 aligns across 10 bases. The CDR3 has 17 amino acids. Germline V gene lookup returns CDR1 SGHRS and CDR2 YFSETQ. V lost 4 bases and J lost 2; bases outside the gene matches: 12. The DNA for the CDR3 is TGCGCCAGCAGCCTGGACCTAGGGGGGACAGGGGCCTACGAGCAGTACTTC. Amino acids: CASSLDLGGTGAYEQYF.

V is TRBV7-2 and J is TRBJ2-7, with D maybe TRBD1 (6 bases). The CDR3 length is 15 residues. Germline V gene sequence: CDR1 SGHTA, CDR2 FQGNSA. V shed 1 base and J shed 0 bases, with 10 bases lying between them. Here the CDR3 DNA reads TGTGCCAGCAGCTTAGAGACAGGAAGCTCCTACGAGCAGTACTTC. This sequence encodes CASSLETGSSYEQYF.

J is TRBJ2-7 and V is TRBV12-3 or TRBV12-4; perhaps TRBD2 as D (5 bases). The CDR3 runs 13 residues. V lost 5 bases and J 1 base, leaving 9 bases between the germline ends. DNA of the CDR3: TGTGCCAGCAGTATCGACTATTCCTACGAGCAGTACTTC. Amino acid sequence: CASSIDYSYEQYF.

The CDR3 loop reads CASSFPRDRVSNTEAFF. The CDR3 DNA reads TGTGCCAGCAGCTTCCCCCGGGACAGGGTGTCGAACACTGAAGCTTTCTTT. The V and J genes are TRBV11-2 and TRBJ1-1, with 9 bases that match TRBD1. This CDR3 contains 17 residues. The germline CDR1 and CDR2 sequences are SGHAT and FQNNGV. J gave up 1 base and V 3 bases, and 9 bases lay outside the gene matches.